The source of this T cell receptor (beta chain) is a study of tumor-infiltrating lymphocytes in primary liver carcinoma (TCRdb year 2017). Turning to the overall study: Between late 2015 and March 2016, roughly five patients in China with histopathologically diagnosed primary liver carcinoma had their tumors surgically resected. Of the five patients (three men and two women, aged 30 to 69 years), four had hepatocellular carcinoma and one had combined HCC and intrahepatic cholangiocarcinoma. The tumors of the five patients were staged as T1-T3 N0M0, with maximum diameters ranging from about 4 to 11 cm. Each sample produced about 3.5 to 7.5 million productive TCRbeta reads, and read depth showed no significant difference between tissue types. TCRbeta repertoire sequencing, expression microarrays and whole-exome sequencing were combined in the study across five regions of each liver tumor, with adjacent normal tissue and blood also included. A total of around 35 specimens from 5 patients went through TCRbeta repertoire sequencing, namely 25 tumor regions, 5 adjacent noncancerous liver tissues and 5 peripheral blood samples. Technical replicate repertoires showed high reproducibility, with mean shared-clone rates about 0.88 and correlation coefficients above 0.95.

Blood RNA was extracted from unsorted whole blood with TRIzol reagent; germline DNA came from the DNeasy Blood & Tissue kit. Chronic HBV infection was present in the patients, and the patients were treatment-naive at sampling. Before surgery, roughly 4 milliliters of peripheral blood were collected into K2EDTA tubes. Study-level results and caveats: Bulk unsorted samples precluded comparing CD4+ and CD8+ T cell repertoires. Consistent with antigen-driven expansion, pairs of tumor regions showed higher repertoire overlap (mean roughly 35%) than either tumor-adjacent pairs (around 17%) or tumor-blood pairs (approximately 15%). Because sequencing covered only the TCR beta chain and unpaired alpha chains were not captured, true repertoire diversity is likely underestimated. The top 250 clones accounted for a significantly greater share of the repertoire in tumors than in blood (p = 0.039). With just 4 or 5 patients in the study, the authors point out that the findings should be validated in a larger study.

TCRbeta-specific cDNA was reverse-transcribed from about 0.45 ug total RNA using a constant-region primer and ProtoScript II reverse transcriptase. Construction of the TCRbeta libraries relied on three nested rounds of multiplex PCR, following a slightly modified ARM-PCR procedure. Multiplex TRBV1-TRBV30 forward primers and a Cbeta reverse primer were used in the first two PCR rounds, each of which was run for around 10 cycles. Sample barcodes and Illumina adapters were attached in a final 25-cycle PCR using Deep VentR polymerase. Before sequencing, amplicons between 200 and 500 bp were purified from gel using a QIAquick gel extraction kit. TCRbeta amplicons were sequenced on an Illumina HiSeq 2500 with 250-bp paired-end reads. Under the source paper's analysis protocol: Reads were quality-trimmed with Trimmomatic v0.33, and paired reads were merged with FLASH v1.2.11 to recover full CDR3 sequences. V, D and J germline segments were assigned to the rearranged TCRbeta sequences by MiGEC v1.2.1b. Clonotype statistics, along with Shannon-Wiener diversity indices, were calculated using VDJtools v1.0.0. Except for diversity analysis, only each sample's 250 most abundant clonotypes were used in subsequent analyses to reduce sampling bias. The public sequencing data were trimmed at Q25 with fastp and processed into clonotypes with MiXCR by TCRdb, which kept only in-frame beta chains. Each CDR3 protein appears once, grouped with its most common genes and DNA. The V and J calls, along with clone size, are taken from TCRdb and not from the paper's own processing. Across this sample there are 150,000 to 200,000 distinct CDR3 sequences, with around 60% seen only once. Less than 75% of the sample is in the top ten clones.

V drops 4 bases and J drops 2 bases, leaving 9 bases in between. Counted from cysteine to phenylalanine, this CDR3 has 13 amino acids. Just the 39-base CDR3 DNA is kept, in frame starting at base 1. From a lookup of the germline V gene, CDR1 and CDR2 are MNHEY and SVGEGT. To note about this clonotype: Which antigen it targets is not known. Base qualities are missing; no much larger clone stands one base away.

The chain is assembled from TRBV6-2 or TRBV6-3 and TRBJ2-7; the D gene lacks a confident call. Sequences were obtained from peripheral blood. The clonotype comes from a man between 35 and 55 years old with primary liver carcinoma and hepatitis B virus infection. The CDR3 reads as follows: CASSLSEAYEQYF. The DNA sequence follows: TGTGCCAGCAGTTTGAGCGAGGCCTACGAGCAGTACTTC.